Following are 25 T cell receptor beta chains from one sample sequenced in a study of cytomegalovirus exposure and HLA in healthy donors. Profiling relied on immunoSEQ multiplex PCR, and the TCRdb table lists in-frame clones only, not all of them. The table records around 91,000 clones, 80% to 95% of them present only once. The sample consisted of PBMCs. These receptors all stem from a woman in her 30s in good health and CMV-seropositive.

The J gene is TRBJ2-7, the V gene TRBV6-1, with a tentative D call TRBD2 (6 bases). Trimming cost V 2 bases and J 6 bases, with 17 bases left between them. The CDR3 spans 15 residues. CDR1 is MNHNS and CDR2 is SASEGT in the germline V gene. CDR3 amino acids: CASSESWRGVREQYF. The CDR3 DNA sequence: TGTGCCAGCAGTGAATCGTGGAGGGGAGTGCGCGAGCAGTACTTC.

The rearrangement joins TRBV27 to TRBJ2-2; the match to TRBD2 covers 8 bases. Germline trimming cut 3 bases from V and 4 bases from J; bases unmatched to any gene: 10. Germline lookup yields CDR1 MNHEY and CDR2 SMNVEV (reference sequence). The CDR3 extends over 17 amino acids. In nucleotides, the CDR3 is TGTGCCAGCAGTTTCCTATTAGCGGGATTGAGCACCGGGGAGCTGTTTTTT. It is translated as CASSFLLAGLSTGELFF.

V is TRBV9 and J is TRBJ2-3; 7 bases align to TRBD1. This CDR3 spans 16 amino acids. CDR1 is SGDLS and CDR2 is YYNGEE in the germline V gene. With 7 bases clipped from V and 3 bases from J, the junction kept 14 bases outside the gene matches. This chain's CDR3 is CASSSTYRGGTDTQYF. The DNA for the CDR3 is TGTGCCAGCTCCTCGACATACAGGGGTGGAACAGATACGCAGTATTTT.

The chain combines TRBV4-1 with TRBJ2-5; TRBD2 agrees at 13 bases. V was clipped by 4 bases and J by 7 bases; unmatched bases: 9. Germline V gene lookup returns CDR1 MGHRA and CDR2 YSYEKL. The CDR3 is 16 amino acids. The CDR3 DNA reads as TGCGCCAGCAGCCTACGAGGACTAGCGGGAGATGGGACCCAGTACTTC. Encoded protein: CASSLRGLAGDGTQYF.

The genes are TRBV5-1 and TRBJ2-3, with 8 nucleotides matching TRBD1. J gave up 6 bases and V 3 bases, and 12 bases lay outside the gene matches. In germline, CDR1 is SGHRS, CDR2 YFSETQ. This CDR3 is 16 amino acids long. The CDR3 nucleotides are TGCGCCAGCAGCTCGGACAGGGCCGTTGTTTCCGATACGCAGTATTTT. It encodes CASSSDRAVVSDTQYF.

The chain has TRBV30 and TRBJ1-2; possibly TRBD1 for D (6 bases). Germline V gene sequence: CDR1 GTSNPN, CDR2 SVGIG (reference sequence). The CDR3 is 13 amino acids. The V and J ends lost 4 bases and 1 base respectively, with 10 bases between them. The chain's CDR3 is CAWNEQGNYGYTF. Written as DNA, the CDR3 is TGTGCCTGGAATGAACAGGGTAACTATGGCTACACCTTC.

This chain connects TRBV7-2 to TRBJ2-3; 9 bases are a match to TRBD2. The CDR3 length is 16 residues. Trimming cost V 5 bases and J 2 bases; bases outside gene matches: 8. Germline V CDR1 and CDR2: SGHTA, FQGNSA. CDR3 amino acids: CASSHRLADLTDTQYF. In DNA, the CDR3 is TGTGCCAGCAGCCATCGACTAGCGGATCTCACAGATACGCAGTATTTT.

This CDR3 is CAISTRALAGGIGSGELFF. The DNA of the CDR3 is TGTGCCATCAGTACAAGAGCGCTAGCGGGAGGTATTGGATCCGGGGAGCTGTTTTTT. V and J are TRBV10-3 and TRBJ2-2, with 11 positions matching TRBD2. Germline CDR1 is ENHRY and CDR2 is SYGVKD. The J segment lost 6 bases and the V segment lost 5 bases, leaving 17 bases of the junction unmatched. The CDR3 is made up of 19 amino acids.

V and J are TRBV4-2 and TRBJ2-1, with 12 bases fitting TRBD2. CDR3 length equals 20 residues. After removal of 0 bases from V and 2 bases from J, the junction contained 11 bases not matched to a gene. Germline V gene sequence: CDR1 LGHNA, CDR2 YNFKEQ. CDR3 loop: CASSQEDRIGLAGPYNEQFF. In DNA, the CDR3 is TGTGCCAGCAGCCAAGAGGACAGGATCGGACTAGCGGGACCCTACAATGAGCAGTTCTTC.

V and J are TRBV4-1 and TRBJ2-7; no firm D call. The CDR3 has 15 amino acids. Germline CDR1 MGHRA, CDR2 YSYEKL. V was shortened by 2 bases and J by 0 bases, with 11 bases between the two germline ends. In DNA form, the CDR3 reads TGCGCCAGCAGCCAAATCAGCGCGTACTCCTACGAGCAGTACTTC. As protein: CASSQISAYSYEQYF.

The gene calls are TRBV6-5 and TRBJ1-5, with D hard to call. The CDR3 totals 15 residues. Trimming removed 6 bases at V and 5 bases at J, with 17 bases between. CDR1 is MNHEY, CDR2 SVGAGI, per germline. CDR3 loop: CASSQGGIFHQPQHF. The DNA for the CDR3 is TGTGCCAGCAGCCAAGGCGGAATTTTCCATCAGCCCCAGCATTTT.

This rearrangement joins TRBV19 to TRBJ2-3; the match to TRBD2 covers 11 bases. J lost 0 bases, V lost 4 bases, and 6 bases had no gene match. From germline, CDR1 is LNHDA and CDR2 SQIVND (reference sequence). This CDR3 has 17 residues. The CDR3, as DNA: TGTGCCAGTAGTACCGGGACTAGCGGTACTAGCACAGATACGCAGTATTTT. Translated: CASSTGTSGTSTDTQYF.

This chain connects TRBV5-1 to TRBJ2-1; 11 nucleotides match TRBD2. Looked up from germline, CDR1 is SGHRS and CDR2 is YFSETQ. The CDR3 runs 16 residues. Trimming at V came to 4 bases and at J to 4 bases, leaving 7 bases not matched to a gene. The CDR3: CASSVGTSGLYNEQFF. CDR3 bases: TGCGCCAGCAGCGTGGGGACTAGCGGCCTTTACAATGAGCAGTTCTTC. Full variable domain (remainder filled in from reference TRBV5-1 and TRBJ2-1): KAGVTQTPRYLIKTRGQQVTLSCSPISGHRSVSWYQQTPGQGLQFLFEYFSETQRNKGNFPGRFSGRQFSNSRSEMNVSTLELGDSALYLCASSVGTSGLYNEQFFGPGTRLTVL.

The V call is TRBV2, the J call TRBJ1-1, with D perhaps matching TRBD1 (5 bases). CDR3 length equals 14 residues. Germline CDR1 is SNHLY and CDR2 is FYNNEI. Trimming shortened V by 6 bases and J by 5 bases, and 16 bases separated the two germline ends. The CDR3 DNA sequence: TGTGCCAGCAGGGGGGGTAACCTGCGGACTGAAGCTTTCTTT. Protein: CASRGGNLRTEAFF.

The gene calls are TRBV11-2 and TRBJ2-2; D is undetermined. There are 16 residues in the CDR3. Trimming left V 5 bases short and J 1 base short, with 14 bases between. The V gene's germline CDR1 is SGHAT and CDR2 FQNNGV. Here the CDR3 reads CASSPRRSLNTGELFF. CDR3 nucleotides: TGTGCCAGCAGCCCTAGACGGTCGCTGAACACCGGGGAGCTGTTTTTT.

This clone was observed a single time. The rearrangement uses TRBV7-2 and TRBJ1-1, with a possible D match to TRBD1 (6 bases). The CDR3 totals 12 residues. V dropped 5 bases and J dropped 6 bases, with 10 bases sitting between them. Looked up from germline, CDR1 is SGHTA and CDR2 is FQGNSA. This CDR3 reads CASSPQGAEAFF. CDR3 coding DNA: TGTGCCAGCAGCCCACAGGGTGCTGAAGCTTTCTTT. Combining the CDR3 with reference TRBV7-2 and TRBJ1-1 gives the whole variable domain GAGVSQSPSNKVTEKGKDVELRCDPISGHTALYWYRQSLGQGLEFLIYFQGNSAPDKSGLPSDRFSAERTGGSVSTLTIQRTQQEDSAVYLCASSPQGAEAFFGQGTRLTVV.

The genes are TRBV6-5 and TRBJ2-7, with D tentatively TRBD1 (7 bases). The CDR3 extends over 14 amino acids. CDR1 is MNHEY and CDR2 is SVGAGI in the germline V gene. V lost 0 bases and J 6 bases, leaving 12 bases between the germline ends. CDR3 bases: TGTGCCAGCAGTTACTCGCCAGGGGGAGGCGAGCAGTACTTC. Translated, it gives CASSYSPGGGEQYF.

The chain combines TRBV7-2 with TRBJ1-1; the D gene is possibly TRBD1 (6 bases). The CDR3 spans 15 residues. V lost 6 bases to trimming and J lost 5 bases, with 19 bases between them. CDR1 is SGHTA, CDR2 FQGNSA, per germline. The CDR3 is CASRPRRTGPTEAFF. In nucleotides, the CDR3 is TGTGCCAGCAGACCGCGCCGAACAGGGCCGACTGAAGCTTTCTTT. Full variable domain (rest looked up from reference TRBV7-2 and TRBJ1-1): GAGVSQSPSNKVTEKGKDVELRCDPISGHTALYWYRQSLGQGLEFLIYFQGNSAPDKSGLPSDRFSAERTGGSVSTLTIQRTQQEDSAVYLCASRPRRTGPTEAFFGQGTRLTVV.

The V and J genes are TRBV4-2 and TRBJ2-6; 7 nucleotides match TRBD1. The CDR3 spans 16 residues. V trimming: 1 base; J trimming: 0 bases; junction bases outside the gene matches: 0. Germline V gene lookup returns CDR1 LGHNA and CDR2 YNFKEQ. This CDR3 is CASSQGDSSGANVLTF. CDR3 DNA: TGTGCCAGCAGCCAAGGGGACAGCTCTGGGGCCAACGTCCTGACTTTC.

The chain joins TRBV29-1 to TRBJ1-2; D remains unclear. V was clipped by 1 base and J by 8 bases, with 14 bases between them. The germline V gene encodes CDR1 SQVTM and CDR2 ANQGSEA. This CDR3 is built from 13 residues. The CDR3 loop is CSVEGGALGGYTF. As DNA, the CDR3 is TGCAGCGTTGAAGGGGGAGCCCTGGGAGGCTACACCTTC.

This clone has only a few counts. The chain joins TRBV28 to TRBJ2-7; 9 bases line up with TRBD1. V dropped 7 bases and J dropped 4; count of bases not matched to a gene: 5. CDR3 size: 13 residues. Germline CDR1 reads MDHEN; CDR2 reads SYDVKM. The CDR3 sequence is CASIGQGIYEQYF. The CDR3 DNA reads as TGTGCCAGCATCGGACAGGGGATTTACGAGCAGTACTTC.

This chain connects TRBV4-3 to TRBJ2-7, with 12 bases that match TRBD2. J lost 4 bases, V lost 0 bases, and 13 bases had no gene match. Germline V gives CDR1 LGHNA, CDR2 YSLEER. The CDR3 covers 19 residues. The CDR3 here is CASSQDSPRLAGAVYEQYF. In DNA, the CDR3 is TGCGCCAGCAGCCAAGATTCCCCGCGACTAGCGGGAGCCGTTTACGAGCAGTACTTC.

The gene calls are TRBV7-2 and TRBJ2-1, with TRBD2 matching 12 bases. V lost 5 bases, J lost 2 bases, and 4 bases stayed unmatched. The CDR3 has 16 residues. CDR1 and CDR2 from the germline V gene are SGHTA and FQGNSA. CDR3 loop: CASSRRLAGAYNEQFF. In DNA form, the CDR3 reads TGTGCCAGCAGCCGACGACTAGCGGGAGCCTACAATGAGCAGTTCTTC.

J is TRBJ2-1 and V is TRBV10-2; 15 bases line up with TRBD2. The CDR3 sequence is 17 residues long. With V trimmed by 10 bases and J by 2 bases, 9 bases remained unmatched. CDR1 and CDR2 (germline): WSHSY, SAAADI. The CDR3 here is CATLSGLAGGTYNEQFF. CDR3 sequence (DNA): TGCGCCACCTTGTCGGGACTAGCGGGAGGAACCTACAATGAGCAGTTCTTC.

The chain recombines TRBV29-1 with TRBJ1-1, with D possibly being TRBD1 (6 bases). Trimming cost V 6 bases and J 2 bases, with 10 bases left between them. Germline V gene sequence: CDR1 SQVTM, CDR2 ANQGSEA. The CDR3 is 12 amino acids. The CDR3 protein is CSVKQGNTEAFF. The CDR3 region has the DNA TGCAGCGTCAAACAGGGCAACACTGAAGCTTTCTTT.